This T cell receptor beta chain derives from a study of blood T cells in healthy people across ages (dated by TCRdb to the mid-2010s). About the full investigation: In model experiments, template switching captured about one uniquely barcoded TCR beta cDNA molecule for every two T cells. To track age-related changes in TCR beta repertoire diversity, the study relied on deep sequencing normalized with unique cDNA molecular identifiers. The donors were divided into four age groups: young (average around 17 years), middle-aged (approximately 39), aged (around 67) and long-lived (around 87). To avoid experimental bias, donors of different ages were randomly spread across the sequencing lanes. Two additional independent replicas of 1 million unique cDNA reads from the same blood draw were analyzed for two donors (one aged 18 to 30 and one aged 80 or older). The study at large found these results: The percentage of naive T cells measured by flow cytometry correlated strongly with observed TCR beta diversity. The long-lived group showed more naive CD4+ T cells, fewer expanded clones and increased TCR diversity than the aged group, suggesting age selection. Bulk unsorted PBMC profiling prevented conclusive comparison of naive and antigen-experienced compartments. Observed TCR beta diversity per million T cells fell roughly linearly with age, and a significant reduction was already apparent by age approximately 41. Donor CMV infection status was unknown, potentially confounding age-related changes in expanded clonotypes. Estimates of total diversity based on one million sequenced T cells were considered lower bounds and underestimates.

The roughly 42 donors, aged about 6 to 100 years, were systemically healthy Caucasian individuals from Russia. About 10 milliliters of peripheral blood were drawn from each donor into EDTA-treated Vacutainer tubes. PBMCs were isolated by Ficoll-Paque density-gradient centrifugation, with at least 7 million obtained per sample. Total RNA was extracted from PBMCs with Trizol reagent, with at least 5.5 micrograms obtained per sample. For every donor, an aliquot of PBMCs went through flow cytometry to measure the percentages of naive CD45RAhigh/CD27high T cells. The V end loses 3 bases and the J end loses 1 base, and a stretch of 4 bases separates them. The CDR3 spans 13 residues, from the cysteine through the phenylalanine. Just CDR3 DNA is preserved here, 39 bases in frame from base 1. Regarding this clonotype: There is no known antigen for this receptor. No qualities accompany the bases; no much larger clone lies one base away.

Receptor libraries were prepared by 5' RACE. TCRdb shows the sequencer as Illumina HiSeq 2500. A second PCR of 7 to 11 cycles was performed with a sample-barcoded 5' primer and a J-beta primer mix. A template-switch 5' adaptor carrying 12 random nucleotides introduced a unique molecular identifier onto each TCR beta cDNA molecule. Each sample yielded at least 2.5 million CDR3-containing paired-end reads. All of the RNA was converted into first-strand cDNA using the Mint cDNA synthesis kit, with a TRBC-specific oligonucleotide serving as the primer. All cDNA was treated with uracil-DNA glycosylase and then went through a first 18-cycle PCR with the universal primers M1SS and BC2_uni_R. As for how the authors treated the data: Normalization of each sample was performed by random selection of 1 million high-quality reads, each carrying a distinct molecular identifier. Instead of being binned into consensus sequences, reads that shared molecular identifiers were thrown out. MiTCR, run with a Q25 quality threshold and the strictest error-elimination algorithm, handled CDR3 identification, clonotype clustering and error correction. A nonparametric unseen species model with Euler transformation was used to estimate lower-bound total TCR beta diversity. TCRdb reanalyzed the raw reads on its own, using fastp at Q25 for trimming and MiXCR for clone calling, and kept in-frame beta chains. Merged by CDR3 protein, the rows form single entries marked with the most common genes and DNA. The V and J calls follow TCRdb's processing rather than the paper's. In all, the sample holds about a million distinct CDR3 sequences, and roughly 51% of those were seen once. The top ten hold 20% to 25% of the sample.

The chain uses TRBV12-3 or TRBV12-4 and TRBJ1-5; the D gene is not confidently resolved. The source is a woman aged 60-70 years in good health. Material for sequencing was blood. The CDR3 sequence is CASSFTSNQPQHF. The DNA sequence is TGTGCCAGCAGTTTTACGAGCAATCAGCCCCAGCATTTT.